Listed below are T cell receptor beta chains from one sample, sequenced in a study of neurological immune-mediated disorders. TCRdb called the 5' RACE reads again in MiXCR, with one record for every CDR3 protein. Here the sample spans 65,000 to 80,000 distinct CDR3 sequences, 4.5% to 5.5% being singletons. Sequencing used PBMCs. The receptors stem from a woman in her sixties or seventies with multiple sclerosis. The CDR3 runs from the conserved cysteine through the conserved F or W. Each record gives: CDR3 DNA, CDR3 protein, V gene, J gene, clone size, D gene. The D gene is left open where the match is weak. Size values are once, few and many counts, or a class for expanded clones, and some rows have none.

cdr3_nt: TGCGCCAGCAGCTTTCGGGACATGAACACCGGGGAGCTGTTTTTT
cdr3_aa: CASSFRDMNTGELFF
v_call: TRBV5-1
j_call: TRBJ2-2
clone_size: many
d_call: NA

cdr3_nt: TGTGCCAGCAGTTACAGGGGACAGGGGAACACTGAAGCTTTCTTT
cdr3_aa: CASSYRGQGNTEAFF
v_call: TRBV6-5
j_call: TRBJ1-1
clone_size: many
d_call: TRBD1

cdr3_nt: TGTGCCAGCAGTTTAGACGGGAGGACTTACGAGCAGTACTTC
cdr3_aa: CASSLDGRTYEQYF
v_call: TRBV12-3/TRBV12-4
j_call: TRBJ2-7
clone_size: many
d_call: TRBD2

cdr3_nt: TGTGCCAGCAGTTACTCGTACAGACAGACCCAGTACTTC
cdr3_aa: CASSYSYRQTQYF
v_call: TRBV6-5
j_call: TRBJ2-5
clone_size: NA
d_call: NA

cdr3_nt: TGCAGTGCTAGAGATCACAGCGACTCCTACGAGCAGTACTTC
cdr3_aa: CSARDHSDSYEQYF
v_call: TRBV20-1
j_call: TRBJ2-7
clone_size: few
d_call: NA

cdr3_nt: TGCGCCAGCAGCCCTCCGGGACTGCAAGACTACGAGCAGTACTTC
cdr3_aa: CASSPPGLQDYEQYF
v_call: TRBV5-1
j_call: TRBJ2-7
clone_size: many
d_call: NA

cdr3_nt: TGTGCCAGCAGAGGCAGTGGCGCCGGGGAGCTGTTTTTT
cdr3_aa: CASRGSGAGELFF
v_call: TRBV6-6
j_call: TRBJ2-2
clone_size: NA
d_call: NA

cdr3_nt: TGTGCCAGCAGTCCCAGCTCCTACGAGCAGTACTTC
cdr3_aa: CASSPSSYEQYF
v_call: TRBV18
j_call: TRBJ2-7
clone_size: many
d_call: NA

cdr3_nt: TGTGCCAGCAGCTTAGCGGTTCGCACAGATACGCAGTATTTT
cdr3_aa: CASSLAVRTDTQYF
v_call: TRBV12-3/TRBV12-4
j_call: TRBJ2-3
clone_size: many
d_call: NA

cdr3_nt: TGTGCCAGCAGCCGCTCCTGGGGCGACACCATATATTTT
cdr3_aa: CASSRSWGDTIYF
v_call: TRBV7-2
j_call: TRBJ1-3
clone_size: few
d_call: NA

cdr3_nt: TGCAGTGCTAGAGATGGAACTAGCCCCTCCTACGAGCAGTACTTC
cdr3_aa: CSARDGTSPSYEQYF
v_call: TRBV20-1
j_call: TRBJ2-7
clone_size: NA
d_call: NA

cdr3_nt: TGTGCCATCAGTGGGAGGACGGGAAGCTCCTACAATGAGCAGTTCTTC
cdr3_aa: CAISGRTGSSYNEQFF
v_call: TRBV10-3
j_call: TRBJ2-1
clone_size: many
d_call: NA

cdr3_nt: TGTGCCAGCAGCTTAGCTCCGGGACAGGGAGGGACCGGGGAGCTGTTTTTT
cdr3_aa: CASSLAPGQGGTGELFF
v_call: TRBV7-6
j_call: TRBJ2-2
clone_size: few
d_call: TRBD1

cdr3_nt: TGTGCCACCAGTGATTCTGAGGCCATCACAGATACGCAGTATTTT
cdr3_aa: CATSDSEAITDTQYF
v_call: TRBV24-1
j_call: TRBJ2-3
clone_size: NA
d_call: NA

cdr3_nt: TGTGCCAGCAGTTACCCGGGAGAAGAAAACATTCAGTACTTC
cdr3_aa: CASSYPGEENIQYF
v_call: TRBV6-2/TRBV6-3
j_call: TRBJ2-4
clone_size: many
d_call: NA

cdr3_nt: TGTGCCAGCAGCCTCATGGAGGGGCAGCCCCAGCATTTT
cdr3_aa: CASSLMEGQPQHF
v_call: TRBV3-1
j_call: TRBJ1-5
clone_size: NA
d_call: NA

cdr3_nt: TGTGCCAGCAGCCTAAACCCGGGGGGCAAGCAGTACTTC
cdr3_aa: CASSLNPGGKQYF
v_call: TRBV6-2/TRBV6-3
j_call: TRBJ2-7
clone_size: many
d_call: NA

cdr3_nt: TGTGCCAGCAGCCAGGAACTAGCGGGAGTTGAGGAGGAGCAGTTCTTC
cdr3_aa: CASSQELAGVEEEQFF
v_call: TRBV3-1
j_call: TRBJ2-1
clone_size: many
d_call: TRBD2

cdr3_nt: TGCGCCAGCAAGTTGCGGGAACTTAACTACGAGCAGTACTTC
cdr3_aa: CASKLRELNYEQYF
v_call: TRBV5-1
j_call: TRBJ2-7
clone_size: many
d_call: NA

cdr3_nt: TGCAGTGCTAGTGGATTTTACTACACCCAAGAGACCCAGTACTTC
cdr3_aa: CSASGFYYTQETQYF
v_call: TRBV20-1
j_call: TRBJ2-5
clone_size: many
d_call: NA

cdr3_nt: TGTGCCAGCAGCCGACAGGGCAATCAGCCCCAGCATTTT
cdr3_aa: CASSRQGNQPQHF
v_call: TRBV5-6
j_call: TRBJ1-5
clone_size: many
d_call: NA

cdr3_nt: TGTGCCAGTACTTCTAGCGGGAGAGGCATCTACAATGAGCAGTTCTTC
cdr3_aa: CASTSSGRGIYNEQFF
v_call: TRBV19
j_call: TRBJ2-1
clone_size: many
d_call: TRBD2

cdr3_nt: TGTGCCAGCAGCTTACGGGAGGGCCCGGCCTACGAGCAGTACTTC
cdr3_aa: CASSLREGPAYEQYF
v_call: TRBV7-7
j_call: TRBJ2-7
clone_size: NA
d_call: TRBD2

cdr3_nt: TGTGCCAGCAGCAAAACGGAGGGGGCGGCCAAAAACATTCAGTACTTC
cdr3_aa: CASSKTEGAAKNIQYF
v_call: TRBV7-9
j_call: TRBJ2-4
clone_size: many
d_call: NA

cdr3_nt: TGTGCCACCAGCAGAGATCGGGGAGAGACCCAGTACTTC
cdr3_aa: CATSRDRGETQYF
v_call: TRBV15
j_call: TRBJ2-5
clone_size: NA
d_call: NA

cdr3_nt: TGTGCCATCAGTGAGTCTTCGCCGGGGCTCGAGCAGTACTTC
cdr3_aa: CAISESSPGLEQYF
v_call: TRBV10-3
j_call: TRBJ2-7
clone_size: many
d_call: NA